Listed below are T cell receptor beta chains from one sample, sequenced in a study of early T cells in non-severe SARS-CoV-2 infection. Via MiXCR, TCRdb re-called the 5' RACE reads, giving one row per CDR3 protein. The sample lists roughly 80,000 distinct CDR3 sequences; approximately 11% were seen once. The sequencing used whole blood, collected at baseline. These receptors all stem from an adult who was a healthcare worker with PCR-confirmed SARS-CoV-2 infection or an uninfected control (not recorded which). CDR3s include the opening cysteine and the closing phenylalanine or tryptophan. Fields, in order: V gene, clone size, J gene, D gene, CDR3 DNA, CDR3 protein. D genes are given only for firm matches. Part of the rows lack a size; the others show once, few, many or a class for expanded clones.

TRBV3-1	many	TRBJ2-1	TRBD1	TGTGCCAGCAGCCTTAGACAGGGGACCTACAATGAGCAGTTCTTC	CASSLRQGTYNEQFF
TRBV6-5	few	TRBJ1-1	.	TGTGCCAGCAGTTACACCCAGGGCTATATGAACACTGAAGCTTTCTTT	CASSYTQGYMNTEAFF
TRBV19	few	TRBJ1-2	.	TGTGCCAGTAGTATGACACCCCAGGCGGGCTATGGCTACACCTTC	CASSMTPQAGYGYTF
TRBV6-1	many	TRBJ2-7	TRBD1	TGTGCCAGCAGTGTGCGGGACAGGGGGAACTACGAGCAGTACTTC	CASSVRDRGNYEQYF
TRBV6-2/TRBV6-3	few	TRBJ1-6	.	TGTGCCAGCAGTTACTCGAAGGCCCCAGGCTCTAATTCACCCCTCCACTTT	CASSYSKAPGSNSPLHF
TRBV9	.	TRBJ2-3	.	TGTGCCAGCAGCGCAGGGGTCACCTCTAGCACAGATACGCAGTATTTT	CASSAGVTSSTDTQYF
TRBV6-6	few	TRBJ1-6	.	TGTGCCAGCAGTCGTGAGGTGAATTCACCCCTCCACTTT	CASSREVNSPLHF
TRBV27	few	TRBJ2-3	TRBD1	TGTGCCAGCAGTTCCCGACGACAGGGGGGCACAGATACGCAGTATTTT	CASSSRRQGGTDTQYF
TRBV7-9	.	TRBJ1-3	.	TGTGCCAGCAGCTTGAAGGGCTCTGGAAACACCATATATTTT	CASSLKGSGNTIYF
TRBV7-9	.	TRBJ2-2	.	TGTGCCAGCAACCCCCTCGGGAACACCGGGGAGCTGTTTTTT	CASNPLGNTGELFF
TRBV5-1	many	TRBJ1-3	.	TGCGCCAGCAGCCCGTGGACAGCGAGTGGGGACACCATATATTTT	CASSPWTASGDTIYF
TRBV2	.	TRBJ2-7	.	TGTGCCAGCAGAGGGGACACCACCTACGAGCAGTACTTC	CASRGDTTYEQYF
TRBV6-1	many	TRBJ2-3	TRBD2	TGTGCCAGCACCCCCAGTGGGTTTAGCGGGGGCCTGGGCACAGATACGCAGTATTTT	CASTPSGFSGGLGTDTQYF
TRBV7-8	many	TRBJ1-2	.	TGTGCCAGCAGCTACGGTGGCAGTTATGGCTACACCTTC	CASSYGGSYGYTF
TRBV6-1	few	TRBJ2-7	.	TGTGCCAGCAGGATGGTGTCGGGGAGTCCTAGGGAGCAGTACTTC	CASRMVSGSPREQYF
TRBV29-1	.	TRBJ2-2	.	TGCAGCGCGGAGGGGGGGCGCATGACCGGGGAGCTGTTTTTT	CSAEGGRMTGELFF
TRBV20-1	few	TRBJ2-1	.	TGCAGTGCTAGAGATCAAGGGCTCTCTCCTGACAATGAGCAGTTCTTC	CSARDQGLSPDNEQFF
TRBV20-1	few	TRBJ1-1	.	TGCAGTGCTAGGGAACAGGAATATCAAGTCACTGAAGCTTTCTTT	CSAREQEYQVTEAFF
TRBV20-1	many	TRBJ1-2	.	TGCAGTGCTAGAGATTTGGTGGGAGGGGGAACCTCCTATGGCTACACCTTC	CSARDLVGGGTSYGYTF
TRBV2	.	TRBJ1-1	TRBD1	TGTGCCAATCGGTTCGTGACAGGGGGGTCGAACACTGAAGCTTTCTTT	CANRFVTGGSNTEAFF
TRBV2	.	TRBJ2-2	.	TGTGCCAGCATGAATACCGGGGAGCTGTTTTTT	CASMNTGELFF
TRBV10-2	.	TRBJ1-2	.	TGCGCCAGCAGTGAGACTGGACCGGGGAACTATGGCTACACCTTC	CASSETGPGNYGYTF
TRBV14	few	TRBJ2-1	TRBD2	TGTGCCAGCAGCCGTACGGGACTACTTAACAATGAGCAGTTCTTC	CASSRTGLLNNEQFF
TRBV7-2	.	TRBJ2-3	.	TGTGCCAGCAGCTTGGGGCTAGACACAGATACGCAGTATTTT	CASSLGLDTDTQYF
TRBV11-1	few	TRBJ2-5	TRBD2	TGTGCCAGCAGCCCGCGTAAGGCGGGGGTGGAGACCCAGTACTTC	CASSPRKAGVETQYF
TRBV29-1	few	TRBJ1-2	TRBD1	TGCAGCGCTGGACAGGGCAACTATGGCTACACCTTC	CSAGQGNYGYTF
TRBV11-3	.	TRBJ2-1	.	TGTGCCAGCAGCTTAGGGAGCAGGCCCCTTGGTGATGAGCAGTTCTTC	CASSLGSRPLGDEQFF
TRBV4-2	.	TRBJ2-5	TRBD2	TGTGCCAGCAGCCCCCTTAGGGACTACTATAAAGAGACCCAGTACTTC	CASSPLRDYYKETQYF
TRBV5-1	few	TRBJ1-1	TRBD1	TGCGCCAGCAGCCCGGCACCAGACCAGACAGGGGCCGGCACTGAAGCTTTCTTT	CASSPAPDQTGAGTEAFF
TRBV7-9	many	TRBJ2-1	.	TGTGCCAGCAGATCGGGATTGGACGGCTACAATGAGCAGTTCTTC	CASRSGLDGYNEQFF
TRBV20-1	few	TRBJ2-2	TRBD2	TGCAGTGCTAGAAGGACTAGCGGGAGGAACACCGGGGAGCTGTTTTTT	CSARRTSGRNTGELFF
TRBV7-2	many	TRBJ1-2	.	TGTGCCAGCAGCGCCGGACACCTCAACTATGGCTACACCTTC	CASSAGHLNYGYTF
TRBV18	many	TRBJ1-1	.	TGTGCCAGCTCACCAGGAGGGAACACTGAAGCTTTCTTT	CASSPGGNTEAFF
TRBV28	.	TRBJ1-2	TRBD1	TGTGCCAGCAGTTACGGACAGGCGTACTATGGCTACACCTTC	CASSYGQAYYGYTF
TRBV29-1	few	TRBJ1-5	.	TGCAGCGTTGGAGGGGATCAGCCCCAGCATTTT	CSVGGDQPQHF
TRBV6-2/TRBV6-3	many	TRBJ1-5	.	TGTGCCAGCACCAACCTTTATCAGCCCCAGCATTTT	CASTNLYQPQHF
TRBV29-1	.	TRBJ2-7	TRBD1	TGCAGCGCCTGCCCCTCGGGACAGGGGAACGAGCAGTACTTC	CSACPSGQGNEQYF
TRBV20-1	.	TRBJ2-1	TRBD2	TGCAGTGCCGGACGGACTAGCGGGGGTGAGCAGTTCTTC	CSAGRTSGGEQFF
TRBV27	many	TRBJ2-3	TRBD2	TGTGCCAGCAGCCGTGGGACTAGCGGGTTAACAGATACGCAGTATTTT	CASSRGTSGLTDTQYF
TRBV18	few	TRBJ1-5	.	TGTGCCAGCTCATTGTCGGGGGGCCAAGGAGTAGGACAGCCCCAGCATTTT	CASSLSGGQGVGQPQHF
TRBV29-1	.	TRBJ1-1	.	TGCAGCGTTGAGATCATCAGGGGCGAAGCTTTCTTT	CSVEIIRGEAFF
TRBV7-6	many	TRBJ2-3	.	TGTGCCAGCAGCTTAGGGTATCTAGATACGCAGTATTTT	CASSLGYLDTQYF
TRBV20-1	.	TRBJ2-1	.	TGCAGTGCTAGAGATCAAGGTTGGCGCGCCTACAATGAGCAGTTCTTC	CSARDQGWRAYNEQFF
TRBV19	.	TRBJ2-3	TRBD2	TGTGCCAGTAGTACCCCGGGACTAGCGGGAGGGGAAGATACGCAGTATTTT	CASSTPGLAGGEDTQYF
TRBV29-1	.	TRBJ1-1	.	TGCAGCGTTGAAGACTGGCAGGCTTTCTCGAACACTGAAGCTTTCTTT	CSVEDWQAFSNTEAFF
TRBV18	.	TRBJ1-1	.	TGTGCCAGCTCACCCTCCAGGGTAACTGAAGCTTTCTTT	CASSPSRVTEAFF
TRBV20-1	many	TRBJ2-5	.	TGCAGTGCTAGATGGGCAGGTGGGCAAGAGACCCAGTACTTC	CSARWAGGQETQYF
TRBV6-1	.	TRBJ2-7	.	TGTGCCAGCAGTGCAGCTTCAACTTACGAGCAGTACTTC	CASSAASTYEQYF
TRBV7-3	.	TRBJ2-1	.	TGTGCCAGCAGCTTTAAGGGGGTAAATGAGCAGTTCTTC	CASSFKGVNEQFF
TRBV5-1	many	TRBJ2-1	.	TGCGCCAGCAGCCCAAATTGGAGTGAAGGGAATGAGCAGTTCTTC	CASSPNWSEGNEQFF